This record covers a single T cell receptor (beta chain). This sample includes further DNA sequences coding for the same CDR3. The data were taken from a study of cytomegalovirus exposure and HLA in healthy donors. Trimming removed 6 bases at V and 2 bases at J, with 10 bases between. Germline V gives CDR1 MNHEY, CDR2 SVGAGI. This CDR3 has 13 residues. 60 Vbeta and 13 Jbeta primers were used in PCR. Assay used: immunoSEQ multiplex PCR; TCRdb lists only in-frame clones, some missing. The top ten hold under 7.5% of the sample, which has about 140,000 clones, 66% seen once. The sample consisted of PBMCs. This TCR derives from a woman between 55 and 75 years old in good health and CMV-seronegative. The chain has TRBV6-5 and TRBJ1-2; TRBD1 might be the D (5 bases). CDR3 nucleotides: TGTGCCAGCAGGGAGACAGCGAACTATGGCTACACCTTC. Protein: CASRETANYGYTF.